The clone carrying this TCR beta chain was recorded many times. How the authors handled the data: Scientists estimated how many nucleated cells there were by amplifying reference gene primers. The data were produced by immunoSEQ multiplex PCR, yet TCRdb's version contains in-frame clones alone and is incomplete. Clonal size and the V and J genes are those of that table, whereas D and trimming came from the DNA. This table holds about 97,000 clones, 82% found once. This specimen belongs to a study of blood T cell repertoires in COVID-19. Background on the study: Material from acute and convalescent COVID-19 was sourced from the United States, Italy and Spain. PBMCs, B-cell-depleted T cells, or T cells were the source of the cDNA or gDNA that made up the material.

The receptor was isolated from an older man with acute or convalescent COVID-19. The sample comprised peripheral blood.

CDR3 sequence: CASSLSREGNIQYF. Here the CDR3 DNA reads TGTGCCAGCAGTTTATCGCGGGAGGGAAACATTCAGTACTTC. V is TRBV27 and J is TRBJ2-4, with TRBD2 matching over 9 bases. This CDR3 is 14 amino acids long. Germline V CDR1 and CDR2: MNHEY, SMNVEV (reference sequence). The V and J ends lost 0 bases and 6 bases, in that order; junction bases with no gene match: 0.